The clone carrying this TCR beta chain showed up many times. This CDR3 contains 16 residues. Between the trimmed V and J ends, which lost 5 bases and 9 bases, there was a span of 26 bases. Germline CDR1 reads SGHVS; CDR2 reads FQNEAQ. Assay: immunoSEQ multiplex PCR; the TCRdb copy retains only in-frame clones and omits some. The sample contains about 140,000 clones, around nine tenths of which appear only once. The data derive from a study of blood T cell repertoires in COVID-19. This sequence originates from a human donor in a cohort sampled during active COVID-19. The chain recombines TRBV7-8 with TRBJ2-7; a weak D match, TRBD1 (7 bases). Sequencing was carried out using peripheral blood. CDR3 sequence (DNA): TGTGCCAGCAGCCTACCCGGGTCAGGGGGGCTGGTGGGGCAGTACTTC. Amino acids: CASSLPGSGGLVGQYF. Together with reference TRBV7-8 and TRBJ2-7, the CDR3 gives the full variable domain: GAGVSQSPRYKVAKRGQDVALRCDPISGHVSLFWYQQALGQGPEFLTYFQNEAQLDKSGLPSDRFFAERPEGSVSTLKIQRTQQEDSAVYLCASSLPGSGGLVGQYFGPGTRLTVT.